The present T cell receptor beta chain was sequenced within a study of T cell responses to AZD1222 COVID-19 vaccine. The study's findings and limits: Spike-specific TCR breadth and depth went up after people got two AZD1222 doses.

Here immunoSEQ multiplex PCR was the method, and the copy in TCRdb shows in-frame clones only, minus some. The sample comprises approximately 80,000 clones, 70% to 90% of which are singletons, and approximately 5.7% rests with the top ten. This CDR3 is built from 14 residues. Trimming pared 0 bases from V and 8 bases from J, leaving 11 bases between. Germline loops: CDR1 SGHRS, CDR2 YFSETQ. Turning to this clone: The target antigen is unknown.

This rearrangement joins TRBV5-1 to TRBJ1-4; no reliable D call. The sequence derives from an adult in good health. The starting material was peripheral blood, obtained on day 0 of AZD1222 vaccination. The CDR3 region is CASSLESLTEKLFF. CDR3 sequence (DNA): TGCGCCAGCAGCTTGGAAAGCCTGACGGAAAAACTGTTTTTT. Drawing the rest from reference TRBV5-1 and TRBJ1-4, the complete variable domain is KAGVTQTPRYLIKTRGQQVTLSCSPISGHRSVSWYQQTPGQGLQFLFEYFSETQRNKGNFPGRFSGRQFSNSRSEMNVSTLELGDSALYLCASSLESLTEKLFFGSGTQLSVL.